What follows are 6 T cell receptor beta chains derived from one specimen sequenced in a study of blood T cell repertoires in COVID-19. Data came from immunoSEQ multiplex PCR; TCRdb stores just in-frame clones and leaves some out. Here the sample spans approximately 300,000 clones, around 91% being singletons. Sequencing was done on a sample of peripheral blood. These receptors were collected from a middle-aged woman with COVID-19, enrolled during active disease.

The chain is built from TRBV7-2 and TRBJ2-1; 15 nucleotides match TRBD2. Germline CDR1 and CDR2: SGHTA and FQGNSA. The CDR3 is 15 residues long. The trim removed 3 bases at V and 12 bases at J, leaving 6 bases unmatched. The CDR3 DNA is TGTGCCAGCAGCTTTGGGACTAGCGGGGGGTTTAGGCAGTTCTTC. It encodes CASSFGTSGGFRQFF.

This chain uses TRBV9 with TRBJ1-1; 7 positions agree with TRBD1. The CDR3 spans 16 residues. Germline CDR1 reads SGDLS; CDR2 reads YYNGEE. With 1 base clipped from V and 1 base from J, the junction kept 7 bases outside the gene matches. This CDR3 reads CASSVTQGTANTEAFF. The CDR3, as DNA: TGTGCCAGCAGCGTAACCCAGGGGACAGCGAACACTGAAGCTTTCTTT.

The rearrangement joins TRBV28 to TRBJ2-7, with 11 bases that match TRBD1. Losses at the gene ends were 6 bases for V and 2 bases for J; bases not matched to a gene: 6. The CDR3 covers 15 residues. Germline CDR1 reads MDHEN; CDR2 reads SYDVKM. CDR3: CASRGPGQGAYEQYF. The CDR3 nucleotides read TGTGCCAGCAGGGGACCGGGACAGGGGGCCTACGAGCAGTACTTC.

This chain links TRBV7-8 with TRBJ2-7; D uncertain. CDR3 length: 12 residues. CDR1 is SGHVS, CDR2 FQNEAQ, per germline. V was shortened by 1 base and J by 4 bases, with 5 bases between the two germline ends. The CDR3 protein is CASSLGQYEQYF. The DNA of the CDR3 is TGTGCCAGCAGCTTAGGTCAATACGAGCAGTACTTC.

The count of this clone is one. This chain uses TRBV9 with TRBJ1-3; D is perhaps TRBD1 (6 bases). CDR1 is SGDLS, CDR2 YYNGEE, per germline. The V gene lost 3 bases and the J gene lost 2 bases, with 12 bases spanning the gap. This CDR3 is 15 amino acids long. Here the CDR3 DNA reads TGTGCCAGCAGCGCGCAGGGGATAACTGGAAACACCATATATTTT. Translation gives CASSAQGITGNTIYF.

The rearrangement links TRBV6-5 to TRBJ1-2; D is undetermined. In germline, CDR1 is MNHEY, CDR2 SVGAGI. V was pared by 2 bases and J by 8 bases, with 15 bases between. The CDR3 is 14 amino acids. The CDR3 DNA reads TGTGCCAGCAGTTACCCCGGGTCCCCTTTGGGCTACACCTTC. The encoded protein is CASSYPGSPLGYTF.